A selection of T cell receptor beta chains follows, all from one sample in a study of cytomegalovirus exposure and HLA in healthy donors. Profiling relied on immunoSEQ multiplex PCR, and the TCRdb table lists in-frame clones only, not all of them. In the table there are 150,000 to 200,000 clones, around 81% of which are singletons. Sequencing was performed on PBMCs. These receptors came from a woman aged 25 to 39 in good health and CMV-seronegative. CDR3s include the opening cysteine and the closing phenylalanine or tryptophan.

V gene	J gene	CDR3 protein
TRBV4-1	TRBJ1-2	CASSQEAGYYGYTF
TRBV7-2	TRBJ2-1	CASSLQDYNEQFF
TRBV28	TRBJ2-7	CASSSHDRSCHEQYF
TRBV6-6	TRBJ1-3	CASSSTDSGNTIYF
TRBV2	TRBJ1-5	CASSGTGNNQPQHF
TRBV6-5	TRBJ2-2	CASSPPGVAGELFF
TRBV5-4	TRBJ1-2	CASSLDSLYGYTF
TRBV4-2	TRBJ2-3	CASSQERTSGILLADTQYF
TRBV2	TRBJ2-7	CASTQGSSYEQYF
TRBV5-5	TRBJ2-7	CASSLVFASETYEQYF
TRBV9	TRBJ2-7	CASSVGLAGTYEQYF
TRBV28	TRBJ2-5	CASSLSGTGEETQYF
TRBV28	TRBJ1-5	CASSLLGGDQPQHF
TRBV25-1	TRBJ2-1	CASSQGSWRNEQFF
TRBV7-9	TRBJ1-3	CASSLVQGKAGNTIYF
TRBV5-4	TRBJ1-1	CASRPTGEAEAFF
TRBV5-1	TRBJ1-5	CASSEGAGGYSNQPQHF
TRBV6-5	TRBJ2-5	CASSSFLAGGETQYF
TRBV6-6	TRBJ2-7	CASRNSYEQYF
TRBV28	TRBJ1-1	CASNIDRNTEAFF
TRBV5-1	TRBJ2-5	CASSPIPGSDNEQYF
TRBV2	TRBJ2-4	CASSEGWANIAKNIQYF
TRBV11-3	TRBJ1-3	CASSLDGGNTIYF
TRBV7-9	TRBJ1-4	CASSSTQGSNEKLFF
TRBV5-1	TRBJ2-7	CASSLDSSSYEQYF
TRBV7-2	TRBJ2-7	CASSQTTTGGLEQYF
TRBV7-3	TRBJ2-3	CASSLRLAETDTQYF
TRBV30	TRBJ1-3	CAWSEQGARGNTIYF
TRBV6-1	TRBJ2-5	CASSLDREYQETQYF
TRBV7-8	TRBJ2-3	CASSSWEQDTQYF
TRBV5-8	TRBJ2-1	CASRAEASSYNEQFF
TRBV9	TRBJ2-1	CASSVWPSGSSYNEQFF
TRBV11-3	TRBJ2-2	CASSLSGQRGTGELFF
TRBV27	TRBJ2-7	CASSFTGVGQYPYEQYF
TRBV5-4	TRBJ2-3	CASSLVHRGTDTQYF
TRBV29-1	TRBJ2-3	CSVGAGATEDTQYF
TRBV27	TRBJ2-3	CASSLTQGFTDTQYF
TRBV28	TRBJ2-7	CASRETGGSSYEQYF
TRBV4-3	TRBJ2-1	CASSQDSSGALVDEQFF
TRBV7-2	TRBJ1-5	CASSASPNQPQHF
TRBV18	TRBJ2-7	CASHDSNSYEQYF
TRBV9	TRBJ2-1	CASSPSVGRNEQFF
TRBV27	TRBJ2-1	CASSSGTRSDEQFF
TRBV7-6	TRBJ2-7	CASSGLAGASSYEQYF
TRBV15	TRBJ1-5	CATAGPDSLISNQPQHF
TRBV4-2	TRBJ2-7	CASSLTAASYEQYF
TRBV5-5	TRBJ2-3	CASSPDTHGRADTQYF
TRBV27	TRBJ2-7	CASSFVGQGAREQYF
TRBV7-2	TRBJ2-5	CASSNRGPRETQYF
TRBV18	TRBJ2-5	CASSPRGVQETQYF
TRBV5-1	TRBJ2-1	CASSLQAGSYNEQFF
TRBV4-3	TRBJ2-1	CASSPHDSGSPSSYNEQFF
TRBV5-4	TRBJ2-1	CASTLPGQGYNEQFF
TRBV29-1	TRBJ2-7	CSVEGVGGRGKHYEQYF